A selection of T cell receptor beta chains follows, all from one sample in a study of blood T cell repertoires in COVID-19. Sequencing was performed with immunoSEQ multiplex PCR; in TCRdb, only in-frame clones are kept and a portion is missing. The table lists 120,000 to 150,000 clones, about 85% of them singletons, with roughly 6.2% in the top ten. The sequenced material came from PBMCs or T cells enriched from blood (not recorded which). These receptors all stem from a woman in her forties who had recovered from COVID-19. Both conserved end residues are part of each CDR3. Each record gives: J gene, D gene, clone size, V gene, CDR3 DNA, CDR3 protein. A D gene is named only where the DNA matches it firmly. Some rows have no size entry. The others give once, few or many, or a class for an expanded clone.

TRBJ1-1 | NA | NA | TRBV30 | TGTGCCTGGCGATGGGTTGTGACCGGGACTGAAGCTTTCTTT | CAWRWVVTGTEAFF
TRBJ2-3 | TRBD2 | NA | TRBV7-8 | TGTGCCAGCAGCCCCCCCCTAGCGGGAGGGGCAGATACGCAGTATTTT | CASSPPLAGGADTQYF
TRBJ1-5 | NA | NA | TRBV6-5 | TGTGCCACGACATACAGGGCGAATCAGCCCCAGCATTTT | CATTYRANQPQHF
TRBJ1-2 | TRBD1 | NA | TRBV15 | TGTGCCACCACTTTAGGACAGGGTGGTGGCTACACCTTC | CATTLGQGGGYTF
TRBJ2-3 | NA | few | TRBV6-5 | TGTGCCAGCGCCCGGGGCACAGATACGCAGTATTTT | CASARGTDTQYF
TRBJ2-5 | TRBD2 | NA | TRBV11-3 | TGTGCCAGCAGCAAAGAGGGCGGGGGGGCCCAAGAGACCCAGTACTTC | CASSKEGGGAQETQYF
TRBJ1-1 | NA | NA | TRBV19 | TGTGCCAGTAGTATAGGTCAATCCACTGAAGCTTTCTTT | CASSIGQSTEAFF
TRBJ2-3 | NA | NA | TRBV25-1 | TGTGCCAGCAGTGAATTCTCCGTGGCGGGGACTAGCACAGATACGCAGTATTTT | CASSEFSVAGTSTDTQYF
TRBJ1-1 | NA | many | TRBV7-2 | TGTGCCAGCAGCTTAGCGGGGGCCCCCCAAGCTTTCTTT | CASSLAGAPQAFF
TRBJ2-3 | TRBD2 | many | TRBV4-2 | TGTGCCAGCAGCCAAGAGTTAGCGGGGGGGCCCAGCACAGATACGCAGTATTTT | CASSQELAGGPSTDTQYF
TRBJ2-1 | TRBD2 | NA | TRBV9 | TGTGCCAGCAGCCCTTTCCTAGCGGGGGGGCAGACCTACAATGAGCAGTTCTTC | CASSPFLAGGQTYNEQFF
TRBJ2-2 | TRBD2 | NA | TRBV5-1 | TGCGCCAGCAGGGGGACTAGCGGGATGAACACCGGGGAGCTGTTTTTT | CASRGTSGMNTGELFF
TRBJ1-1 | NA | NA | TRBV30 | TGTGCGAGGAACCCTCGGGGCACTGAAGCTTTCTTT | CARNPRGTEAFF
TRBJ2-1 | TRBD2 | once | TRBV11-2 | TGTGCCAGCAGCCCCATAAGCGGGAGCACCTACAATGAGCAGTTCTTC | CASSPISGSTYNEQFF
TRBJ1-4 | NA | NA | TRBV7-9 | TGTGCCAGCAGCTTAGGCGGGGTTGTTGGGGAAAAACTGTTTTTT | CASSLGGVVGEKLFF
TRBJ2-3 | NA | NA | TRBV10-1 | TGCGCCAGCAGTGGAGGACAGACCCAAAGCACAGATACGCAGTATTTT | CASSGGQTQSTDTQYF
TRBJ2-1 | TRBD2 | NA | TRBV6-5 | TGTGCCAGCAGTTATTTTGGACTAGCGGGCAATGAGCAGTTCTTC | CASSYFGLAGNEQFF
TRBJ2-3 | NA | NA | TRBV13 | TGTGCCAGCAGCTTAGGGGCGGGACGGACAGATACGCAGTATTTT | CASSLGAGRTDTQYF
TRBJ2-3 | NA | once | TRBV6-6 | TGTGCCAGCAGCCGCACAGACAACACAGATACGCAGTATTTT | CASSRTDNTDTQYF
TRBJ1-2 | TRBD1 | NA | TRBV11-2 | TGTGCCAGCAGCAACAGTCGGGACAGGGGGTTTTTTAATGGCTACACCTTC | CASSNSRDRGFFNGYTF
TRBJ2-1 | NA | NA | TRBV12-2 | TGTGCAAGTCGCCTTTCGGGTCAGCCTTTCTCCTACAATGAGCAGTTCTTC | CASRLSGQPFSYNEQFF
TRBJ2-1 | TRBD1 | NA | TRBV3-1/TRBV3-2 | TGTGCCAGCAGCCAGGGACAGGGGGCAGTCAATGAGCAGTTCTTC | CASSQGQGAVNEQFF
TRBJ2-1 | NA | NA | TRBV2 | TGTGCCAGCAGTAGCGGAGTTGGGGATGAGCAGTTCTTC | CASSSGVGDEQFF
TRBJ2-1 | TRBD2 | NA | TRBV29-1 | TGCAGCGTTGAAGATTATCAGGGACTAGCGAAGAAAAATGAGCAGTTCTTC | CSVEDYQGLAKKNEQFF
TRBJ2-1 | TRBD2 | NA | TRBV7-3 | TGTGCCAGCAGCTCCGGACTAGACTCCTACAATGAGCAGTTCTTC | CASSSGLDSYNEQFF
TRBJ1-5 | TRBD1 | NA | TRBV2 | TGTGCCAGCAAGGACAGGGGCAATCAGCCCCAGCATTTT | CASKDRGNQPQHF
TRBJ1-2 | TRBD1 | NA | TRBV29-1 | TGCAGCGTTGAGGGACAGCTGGATCGCTATGGCTACACCTTC | CSVEGQLDRYGYTF
TRBJ1-6 | NA | NA | TRBV5-1 | TGCGCCAGCAGCTTGGACAGGTACTATAATTCACCCCTCCACTTT | CASSLDRYYNSPLHF
TRBJ1-1 | TRBD1 | NA | TRBV6-5 | TGTGCCAGCAGTTATTCTTGGACAGGGCGGACTGAAGCTTTCTTT | CASSYSWTGRTEAFF
TRBJ1-1 | NA | NA | TRBV2 | TGTGCCAGCAAGCCGGGTCCCAGAGGGAGCACTGAAGCTTTCTTT | CASKPGPRGSTEAFF
TRBJ2-1 | NA | NA | TRBV6-5 | TGTGCCAGCAGCTTCCGGAATGAGCAGTTCTTC | CASSFRNEQFF
TRBJ2-3 | TRBD1 | NA | TRBV15 | TGTGCCACCAGCAGAGTACCGACAGGGACCACAGATACGCAGTATTTT | CATSRVPTGTTDTQYF
TRBJ2-7 | TRBD1 | NA | TRBV4-1 | TGCGCCAGCAGCCACCCCGGACAGGGGACGTACGAGCAGTACTTC | CASSHPGQGTYEQYF
TRBJ1-5 | NA | few | TRBV4-2 | TGTGCCAGCAGCCAGTCAGAAACAGGACTAGGGGGCAATCAGCCCCAGCATTTT | CASSQSETGLGGNQPQHF
TRBJ1-5 | NA | NA | TRBV5-1 | TGCGCCAGCAGCTGGCAGGGAAATCAGCCCCAGCATTTT | CASSWQGNQPQHF
TRBJ1-2 | NA | NA | TRBV5-1 | TGCGCCAGCAGCGACAGTTCCTATGGCTACACCTTC | CASSDSSYGYTF
TRBJ2-7 | TRBD1 | once | TRBV18 | TGTGCCAGCTCACCCCTACAGGGGGTAAGTAACGAGCAGTACTTC | CASSPLQGVSNEQYF
TRBJ1-2 | NA | NA | TRBV5-4 | TGTGCCAGCAGCACGACCGGGACAAACTATGGCTACACCTTC | CASSTTGTNYGYTF
TRBJ2-5 | NA | NA | TRBV20-1 | TGCAGTGCTAGTAACACAGCGGAGAAGACCCAGTACTTC | CSASNTAEKTQYF
TRBJ1-1 | NA | NA | TRBV2 | TGTGCCAGCAGTGAAGTGGCAGGTCGAGGGAGTACTGAAGCTTTCTTT | CASSEVAGRGSTEAFF
TRBJ1-2 | NA | NA | TRBV5-1 | TGCGCCAGCAGCTTGGGAGGCGTCGCTAACTATGGCTACACCTTC | CASSLGGVANYGYTF
TRBJ1-5 | NA | NA | TRBV15 | TGTGCCACCAGCAGAGCTGCCGGAGATCAGCCCCAGCATTTT | CATSRAAGDQPQHF